Below are 18 T cell receptor beta chains sequenced from a single sample in a study of T cell responses to AZD1222 COVID-19 vaccine. Generated by immunoSEQ multiplex PCR, the TCRdb table keeps only in-frame clones and is missing some. Altogether about 140,000 clones are present, roughly 92% being singletons, with the ten largest covering over 1.3%. This material consisted of peripheral blood, taken on day 0 of AZD1222 vaccination. The receptors originated from an adult in good health.

The chain has TRBV24-1 and TRBJ2-3; 7 nucleotides align to TRBD1. CDR1 and CDR2 from the germline V gene are KGHDR and SFDVKD. This CDR3 has 13 amino acids. Trimming cost V 10 bases and J 4 bases; bases outside gene matches: 7. CDR3 DNA sequence: TGTGCCACTGGGCAGGGGGACCCAGATACGCAGTATTTT. It yields the protein CATGQGDPDTQYF.

The chain has TRBV19 and TRBJ1-1; D gene uncertain. The CDR3 is 12 residues long. Germline V CDR1 and CDR2: LNHDA, SQIVND (reference sequence). The germline V and J ends were trimmed by 4 bases and 4 bases, with 7 bases remaining between them. This CDR3 is CASSKRITEAFF. As DNA, the CDR3 is TGTGCCAGTAGTAAGCGGATCACTGAAGCTTTCTTT.

The rearrangement links TRBV5-1 to TRBJ1-1; the match to TRBD1 covers 7 bases. CDR3 length equals 13 residues. The germline CDR1 and CDR2 sequences are SGHRS and YFSETQ. J lost 6 bases, V lost 4 bases, and 6 bases had no gene match. In nucleotides, the CDR3 is TGCGCCAGCAGCCCCAACAGGGGCCCTGAAGCTTTCTTT. Translating it yields CASSPNRGPEAFF.

The table lists this clone with a few counts. The chain is built from TRBV6-5 and TRBJ1-5, with TRBD1 matching 9 bases. CDR3 length: 14 residues. With V trimmed by 6 bases and J by 5 bases, 5 bases remained unmatched. Germline V gene data show CDR1 as MNHEY and CDR2 as SVGAGI. CDR3 region: CASRGTGRDQPQHF. CDR3 DNA sequence: TGTGCCAGCAGGGGGACAGGGAGGGATCAGCCCCAGCATTTT.

The chain is built from TRBV10-3 and TRBJ1-3; a possible D gene is TRBD1 (5 bases). This CDR3 is built from 13 residues. Deletions cut 8 bases from V and 0 bases from J, with 8 bases between. From germline, CDR1 is ENHRY and CDR2 SYGVKD. The CDR3 reads CAIGGSSGNTIYF. For the CDR3, the DNA is TGTGCCATCGGGGGGAGCTCTGGAAACACCATATATTTT.

V gene TRBV12-5 combines with J gene TRBJ1-2; 7 bases match TRBD1. Germline V gene data show CDR1 as LGHNT and CDR2 as FRNRAP. The V gene end was trimmed by 5 bases and the J gene end by 4 bases; junction bases not matched to a gene: 13. The CDR3 has 16 amino acids. The CDR3 protein is CASGPTSDRATYGYTF. DNA of the CDR3: TGTGCTAGTGGTCCCACCTCCGACAGGGCAACCTATGGCTACACCTTC.

V gene TRBV20-1 combines with J gene TRBJ2-7; perhaps TRBD2 as D (5 bases). The CDR3 loop spans 11 amino acids. V was cut by 5 bases and J by 3 bases, with 8 bases left in between. Germline loops: CDR1 DFQATT, CDR2 SNEGSKA (reference sequence). The CDR3 region has the DNA TGCAGTGCTTGGACTGGCTACGAGCAGTACTTC. It translates to CSAWTGYEQYF.

In its sample, this clone was seen once. Other DNA sequences within the sample encode an identical CDR3. V usage is TRBV20-1 and J usage is TRBJ1-5; D unresolved. The CDR3 is made up of 11 amino acids. Germline V CDR1 and CDR2: DFQATT, SNEGSKA (reference sequence). Trimming removed 3 bases from V and 2 bases from J, with 2 bases in between. The CDR3 sequence is CSARGNQPQHF. CDR3 nucleotides: TGCAGTGCTAGGGGCAATCAGCCCCAGCATTTT.

The chain combines TRBV7-8 with TRBJ1-3, with a weak D call TRBD1 (5 bases). CDR3 length: 16 amino acids. Germline V CDR1 and CDR2: SGHVS, FQNEAQ. V gave up 1 base and J gave up 0 bases, with 10 bases separating them. CDR3 amino acids: CASSLDRLSSGNTIYF. CDR3 DNA: TGTGCCAGCAGCTTAGACAGGCTAAGCTCTGGAAACACCATATATTTT. Full variable domain (remainder filled in from reference TRBV7-8 and TRBJ1-3): GAGVSQSPRYKVAKRGQDVALRCDPISGHVSLFWYQQALGQGPEFLTYFQNEAQLDKSGLPSDRFFAERPEGSVSTLKIQRTQQEDSAVYLCASSLDRLSSGNTIYFGEGSWLTVV.

The V call is TRBV6-6, the J call TRBJ2-7; unclear D gene. Trimming stripped 7 bases from V and 0 bases from J, with 10 bases between. Germline V gene data show CDR1 as MNHNY and CDR2 as SVGAGI (reference sequence). The CDR3 is 13 amino acids. The chain's CDR3 is CASTLPSSYEQYF. The DNA for the CDR3 is TGTGCCAGCACACTACCGAGCTCCTACGAGCAGTACTTC.

Concerning this clone itself: The identical CDR3 is also encoded by other nucleotide sequences in the sample. This chain links TRBV30 with TRBJ1-2; D unclear. The CDR3 is made up of 13 amino acids. Germline-derived CDR1 and CDR2 are GTSNPN and SVGIG (reference sequence). V was cut by 0 bases and J by 4 bases, with 9 bases left in between. The CDR3 protein is CAWSVGPTYGYTF. In nucleotides, the CDR3 is TGTGCCTGGAGTGTTGGTCCTACCTATGGCTACACCTTC.

The CDR3, as DNA: TGCAGCGCCTTACTCAGGGACAATCAGCCCCAGCATTTT. This codes for CSALLRDNQPQHF. The rearrangement joins TRBV29-1 to TRBJ1-5, with D possibly matching TRBD1 (5 bases). Germline V CDR1 and CDR2: SQVTM, ANQGSEA. The ends were cut back, 7 bases at V and 3 bases at J, with 13 bases in the middle. There are 13 residues in the CDR3.

The rearrangement joins TRBV7-8 to TRBJ2-2; no firm D call. This CDR3 comprises 13 residues. The germline CDR1 and CDR2 sequences are SGHVS and FQNEAQ. The ends were cut back, 6 bases at V and 6 bases at J, with 11 bases in the middle. CDR3 in DNA: TGTGCCAGCAGGAGAGGCCTCGCCGGGGAGCTGTTTTTT. Its translation is CASRRGLAGELFF. The full variable domain, with the rest looked up from reference TRBV7-8 and TRBJ2-2, is GAGVSQSPRYKVAKRGQDVALRCDPISGHVSLFWYQQALGQGPEFLTYFQNEAQLDKSGLPSDRFFAERPEGSVSTLKIQRTQQEDSAVYLCASRRGLAGELFFGEGSRLTVL.

This chain joins TRBV30 and TRBJ1-4; D ambiguous. V lost 0 bases, J lost 8 bases, and 10 bases lay in between. CDR3 size: 13 residues. Germline lookup yields CDR1 GTSNPN and CDR2 SVGIG (reference sequence). CDR3 bases: TGTGCCTGGAGTGTGGGCAGTTGGGAAAAACTGTTTTTT. Encoded protein: CAWSVGSWEKLFF.

This sequence joins TRBV12-2 and TRBJ2-3; TRBD2, as called in the table, went unchecked against the DNA. TRBV12-2 is termed a pseudogene. CDR3 length equals 15 residues. The CDR3 sequence: CASRPGTASTDTQYF. The CDR3 bases are TGTGCAAGTCGCCCCGGGACTGCTAGCACAGATACGCAGTATTTT.

The chain has TRBV19 and TRBJ2-1; perhaps TRBD1 as D (5 bases). In germline, CDR1 is LNHDA, CDR2 SQIVND (reference sequence). The CDR3 is 11 residues long. V lost 6 bases to trimming and J lost 9 bases, with 9 bases between them. CDR3 amino acids: CASRDRSEQFF. The CDR3 DNA sequence: TGTGCCAGTAGAGACAGAAGTGAGCAGTTCTTC.

CDR3 region: CASRSGQGLSYTF. The CDR3 DNA follows: TGTGCCAGCAGATCCGGACAGGGACTCAGCTACACCTTC. The rearrangement links TRBV6-5 to TRBJ1-2, with 8 bases that match TRBD1. With V trimmed by 6 bases and J by 9 bases, 9 bases remained unmatched. Germline values: CDR1 MNHEY, CDR2 SVGAGI. CDR3 length equals 13 residues.

The chain carries TRBV5-1 and TRBJ1-4; weak D call: TRBD1 (5 bases). This CDR3 is 14 amino acids long. Germline V gives CDR1 SGHRS, CDR2 YFSETQ. Deletions cut 5 bases from V and 8 bases from J, with 16 bases between. CDR3 in DNA: TGCGCCAGCAGGACGACAGACTTGGGGGAAAAACTGTTTTTT. Translating it yields CASRTTDLGEKLFF.